This T cell receptor (beta chain) was obtained from a study of memory CD8 T cells in hepatitis C reinfection. Study-wide context: A couple of donors cleared primary HCV but became chronic after reinfection. HCV reinfection: RNA-positive following two negative tests at least 60 days apart.

The time point here: peak reinfection, 3 to 8 weeks after reinfection detection. No in vitro expansion preceded TCR sequencing of the sorted cells. A couple of donors provided sorted CD3+ CD8+ CD45RO- naive CD8 T cells at all three reinfection time points. Note on this clone: The antigen remains undetermined.

The CDR3 loop spans 15 amino acids. Trimming shortened V by 7 bases and J by 3 bases, and 18 bases separated the two germline ends. CDR1 MNHEY and CDR2 SMNVEV come from the germline V gene (reference sequence). Assay: immunoSEQ multiplex PCR; the TCRdb copy retains only in-frame clones and omits some. This table holds 2,500 to 3,000 clones, around 90% found once. Study-level points and caveats: With about 5 donors, public clonotype conclusions could not be definitive.

Material for sequencing was naive CD8+ T cells sorted from blood. The chain employs TRBV27 and TRBJ1-1, with D maybe TRBD1 (6 bases). The clonotype was recovered from a man aged 45-65 years with hepatitis C virus infection. CDR3 region: CASMGGGRRYTEAFF. The CDR3, as DNA: TGTGCCAGCATGGGAGGGGGACGGAGGTACACTGAAGCTTTCTTT.